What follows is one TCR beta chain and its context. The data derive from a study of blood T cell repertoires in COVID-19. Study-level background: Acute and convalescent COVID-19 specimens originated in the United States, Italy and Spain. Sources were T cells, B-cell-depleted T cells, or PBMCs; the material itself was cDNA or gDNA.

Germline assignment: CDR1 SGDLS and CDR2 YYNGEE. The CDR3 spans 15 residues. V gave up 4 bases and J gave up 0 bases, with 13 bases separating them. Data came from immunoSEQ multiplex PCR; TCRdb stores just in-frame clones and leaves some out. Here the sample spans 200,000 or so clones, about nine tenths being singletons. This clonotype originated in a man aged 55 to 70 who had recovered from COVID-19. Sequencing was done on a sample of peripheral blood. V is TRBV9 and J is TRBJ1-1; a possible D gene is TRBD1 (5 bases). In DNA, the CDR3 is TGTGCCAGCAGCTTCTCGGGACTCTTGAACACTGAAGCTTTCTTT. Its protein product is CASSFSGLLNTEAFF.